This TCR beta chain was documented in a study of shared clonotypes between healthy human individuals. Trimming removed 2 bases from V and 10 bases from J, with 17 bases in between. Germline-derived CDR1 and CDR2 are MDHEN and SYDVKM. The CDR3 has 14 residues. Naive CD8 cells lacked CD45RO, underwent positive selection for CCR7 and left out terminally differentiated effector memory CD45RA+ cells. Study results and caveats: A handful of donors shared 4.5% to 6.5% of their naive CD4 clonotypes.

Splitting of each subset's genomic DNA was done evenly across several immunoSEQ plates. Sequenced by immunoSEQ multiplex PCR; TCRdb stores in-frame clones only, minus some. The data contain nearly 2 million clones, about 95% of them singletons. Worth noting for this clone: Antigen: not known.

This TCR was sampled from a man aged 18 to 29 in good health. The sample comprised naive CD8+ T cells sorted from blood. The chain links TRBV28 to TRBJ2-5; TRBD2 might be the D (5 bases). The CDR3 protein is CASSLDPAGGIQYF. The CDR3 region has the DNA TGTGCCAGCAGTTTAGACCCCGCGGGTGGGATCCAGTACTTC.